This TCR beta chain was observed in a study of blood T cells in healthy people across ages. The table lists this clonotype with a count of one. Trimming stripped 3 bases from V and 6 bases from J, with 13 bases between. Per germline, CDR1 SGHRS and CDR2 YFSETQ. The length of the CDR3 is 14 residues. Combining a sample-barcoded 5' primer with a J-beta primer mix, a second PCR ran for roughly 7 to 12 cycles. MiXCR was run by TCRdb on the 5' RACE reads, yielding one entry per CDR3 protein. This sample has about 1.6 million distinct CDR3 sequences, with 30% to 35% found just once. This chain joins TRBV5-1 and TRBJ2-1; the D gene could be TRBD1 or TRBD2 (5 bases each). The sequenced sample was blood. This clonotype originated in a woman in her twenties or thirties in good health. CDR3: CASSSDGASNEQFF. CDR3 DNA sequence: TGCGCCAGCAGCTCGGACGGGGCATCCAATGAGCAGTTCTTC.